These 14 T cell receptor beta chains share one sample of origin, sequenced in a study of T cell responses to AZD1222 COVID-19 vaccine. This table comes from immunoSEQ multiplex PCR, and its TCRdb copy is limited to in-frame clones, with some not included. The table records some 180,000 clones, roughly 93% of them present only once. Sequenced here: peripheral blood, sampled 28 days after the second dose of the MenACWY control vaccine. The origin of the receptors is an adult who received the MenACWY meningococcal vaccine as a control.

This sequence joins TRBV27 and TRBJ1-4; D is undetermined. The CDR3 is 15 amino acids. V was cut by 0 bases and J by 8 bases, with 13 bases left in between. Per germline, CDR1 MNHEY and CDR2 SMNVEV (reference sequence). The DNA of the CDR3 is TGTGCCAGCAGTTTATCTGGCCGGACTTTAGAAAAACTGTTTTTT. Translation gives CASSLSGRTLEKLFF.

This clone was counted a single time. This rearrangement joins TRBV5-1 to TRBJ2-1; D remains unclear. V lost 2 bases, J lost 3 bases, and 9 bases lay in between. The germline gives CDR1 SGHRS, CDR2 YFSETQ. The CDR3 has 14 amino acids. The CDR3 nucleotides are TGCGCCAGCAGCTTCGGTGGGGACTACAATGAGCAGTTCTTC. Translating gives CASSFGGDYNEQFF.

The genes are TRBV7-9 and TRBJ2-7; no firm D call. Germline loops: CDR1 SEHNR, CDR2 FQNEAQ (reference sequence). The CDR3 extends over 13 amino acids. V dropped 1 base and J dropped 5 bases, with 9 bases sitting between them. CDR3 protein: CASSLVGLHEQYF. CDR3 bases: TGTGCCAGCAGCTTAGTTGGTCTCCACGAGCAGTACTTC.

The DNA of the CDR3 is TGTGCCAGCAGCTTGGAGGGGACAGCTATTAACACCGGGGAGCTGTTTTTT. Encoded protein: CASSLEGTAINTGELFF. V gene TRBV5-5 combines with J gene TRBJ2-2; TRBD1 matches 7 bases. This CDR3 is built from 17 residues. Per germline, CDR1 SGHKS and CDR2 YYEKEE (reference sequence). Losses at the gene ends were 0 bases for V and 2 bases for J; bases not matched to a gene: 7.

V and J are TRBV12-3 or TRBV12-4 and TRBJ1-1, with TRBD1 matching 9 bases. The CDR3 consists of 13 residues. V was clipped by 6 bases and J by 7 bases; unmatched bases: 6. For the CDR3, the DNA is TGTGCCAGCAGAGACAGGGGGGACGGTGAAGCTTTCTTT. It specifies CASRDRGDGEAFF.

This sequence joins TRBV6-5 and TRBJ1-1; D is uncertain. Trimming shortened V by 6 bases and J by 4 bases, and 12 bases separated the two germline ends. Germline V gene sequence: CDR1 MNHEY, CDR2 SVGAGI. The CDR3 is 13 amino acids. The CDR3 spells CASRLLGGTEAFF. The CDR3 bases are TGTGCCAGCAGGCTACTGGGCGGCACTGAAGCTTTCTTT.

The chain combines TRBV19 with TRBJ1-6; D not certain. Germline values: CDR1 LNHDA, CDR2 SQIVND (reference sequence). V was shortened by 1 base and J by 8 bases, with 9 bases between the two germline ends. The CDR3 runs 14 residues. The CDR3 is CASSIVGHYSPLHF. CDR3 nucleotides: TGTGCCAGTAGTATAGTCGGTCACTATTCACCCCTCCACTTT.

The J gene is TRBJ2-3, the V gene TRBV7-2, with TRBD2 identical over 7 bases. The CDR3 has 15 amino acids. V shed 1 base and J 0 bases; nucleotides not matched to a gene: 1. Germline lookup yields CDR1 SGHTA and CDR2 FQGNSA. CDR3 amino acids: CASSLDGGSTDTQYF. DNA for the CDR3: TGTGCCAGCAGCTTAGACGGGGGGAGCACAGATACGCAGTATTTT.

The chain has TRBV7-9 and TRBJ1-4, with D perhaps matching TRBD1 (6 bases). CDR1 SEHNR and CDR2 FQNEAQ come from the germline V gene (reference sequence). CDR3 size: 13 residues. The germline V and J ends were trimmed by 5 bases and 4 bases, with 8 bases remaining between them. The CDR3 here is CASSTDSNEKLFF. The CDR3 nucleotides are TGTGCCAGCAGCACGGACAGTAATGAAAAACTGTTTTTT.

The chain uses TRBV5-1 and TRBJ1-1; 10 bases are a match to TRBD1. The CDR3 runs 15 residues. Looked up from germline, CDR1 is SGHRS and CDR2 is YFSETQ. Unmatched junction bases numbered 6, after V lost 4 bases and J lost 3 bases. The CDR3 nucleotides are TGCGCCAGCAGCCCGACAGGGGGCCAGCACACTGAAGCTTTCTTT. It yields the protein CASSPTGGQHTEAFF. Full variable domain (rest looked up from reference TRBV5-1 and TRBJ1-1): KAGVTQTPRYLIKTRGQQVTLSCSPISGHRSVSWYQQTPGQGLQFLFEYFSETQRNKGNFPGRFSGRQFSNSRSEMNVSTLELGDSALYLCASSPTGGQHTEAFFGQGTRLTVV.

The rearrangement links TRBV5-1 to TRBJ1-5; 8 bases match TRBD1. Germline V CDR1 and CDR2: SGHRS, YFSETQ. The trim removed 4 bases at V and 0 bases at J, leaving 3 bases unmatched. The CDR3 sequence is 15 residues long. CDR3 bases: TGCGCCAGCAGCGTTGGACAGGGTAGCAATCAGCCCCAGCATTTT. Its protein product is CASSVGQGSNQPQHF. Drawing the rest from reference TRBV5-1 and TRBJ1-5, the complete variable domain is KAGVTQTPRYLIKTRGQQVTLSCSPISGHRSVSWYQQTPGQGLQFLFEYFSETQRNKGNFPGRFSGRQFSNSRSEMNVSTLELGDSALYLCASSVGQGSNQPQHFGDGTRLSIL.

The chain employs TRBV7-3 and TRBJ1-6; 9 nucleotides match TRBD1. V gave up 1 base and J gave up 9 bases; unmatched junction bases: 4. Per germline, CDR1 SGHTA and CDR2 FQGTGA. CDR3 length: 15 amino acids. CDR3 region: CASSLMDRGRSPLHF. CDR3 nucleotides: TGTGCCAGCAGCTTAATGGACAGGGGTCGTTCACCCCTCCACTTT.

The chain combines TRBV9 with TRBJ2-7; TRBD1 or TRBD2 may be the D gene (5 bases each). V lost 2 bases and J lost 3, with 9 bases in between. Germline V gene data show CDR1 as SGDLS and CDR2 as YYNGEE. This CDR3 has 13 amino acids. CDR3 in DNA: TGTGCCAGCAGCGTCGGGGACCGCTACGAGCAGTACTTC. It codes for CASSVGDRYEQYF.

The chain couples TRBV7-9 to TRBJ1-2; D might be TRBD1 (5 bases). Trimming shortened V by 2 bases and J by 4 bases, and 5 bases separated the two germline ends. Germline CDR1 reads SEHNR; CDR2 reads FQNEAQ (reference sequence). The CDR3 length is 12 residues. The CDR3 sequence: CASSLRGYGYTF. The CDR3 coding sequence is TGTGCCAGCAGCTTAAGGGGCTATGGCTACACCTTC. The full variable domain, in which reference TRBV7-9 and TRBJ1-2 provide the parts outside the CDR3, is DTGVSQNPRHKITKRGQNVTFRCDPISEHNRLYWYRQTLGQGPEFLTYFQNEAQLEKSRLLSDRFSAERPKGSFSTLEIQRTEQGDSAMYLCASSLRGYGYTFGSGTRLTVV.